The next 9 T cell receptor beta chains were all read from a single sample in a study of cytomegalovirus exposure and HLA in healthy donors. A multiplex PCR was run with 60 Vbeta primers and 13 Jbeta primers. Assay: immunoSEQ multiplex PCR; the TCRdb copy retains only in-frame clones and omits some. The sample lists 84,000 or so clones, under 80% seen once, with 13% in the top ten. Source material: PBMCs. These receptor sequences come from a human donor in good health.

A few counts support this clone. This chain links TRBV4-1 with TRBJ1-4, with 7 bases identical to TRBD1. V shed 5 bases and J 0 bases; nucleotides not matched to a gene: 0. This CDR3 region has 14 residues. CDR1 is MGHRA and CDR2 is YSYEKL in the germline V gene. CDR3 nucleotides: TGCGCCAGCAGCGACAGGGCAACTAATGAAAAACTGTTTTTT. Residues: CASSDRATNEKLFF.

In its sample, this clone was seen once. The CDR3 DNA sequence: TGTGCCAGCTCACCACGGCGGGGGCGGGACACCGGGGAGCTGTTTTTT. It is translated as CASSPRRGRDTGELFF. J is TRBJ2-2 and V is TRBV18, with D perhaps matching TRBD2 (7 bases). CDR3 length: 16 amino acids. Germline-derived CDR1 and CDR2 are KGHSH and LQKENI. V lost 1 base and J 3 bases, leaving 12 bases between the germline ends.

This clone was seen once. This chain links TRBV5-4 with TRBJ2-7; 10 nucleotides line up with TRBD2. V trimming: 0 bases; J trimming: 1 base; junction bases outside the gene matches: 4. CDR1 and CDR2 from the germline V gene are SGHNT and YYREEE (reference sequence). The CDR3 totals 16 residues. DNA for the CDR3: TGTGCCAGCAGCTTGGCAGCAGCGGGGGGGTCCTACGAGCAGTACTTC. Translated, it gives CASSLAAAGGSYEQYF.

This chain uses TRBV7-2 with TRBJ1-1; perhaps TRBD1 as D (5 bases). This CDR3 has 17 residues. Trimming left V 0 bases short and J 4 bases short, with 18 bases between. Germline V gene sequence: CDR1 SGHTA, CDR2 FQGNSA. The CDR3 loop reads CASSLALVAGRITEAFF. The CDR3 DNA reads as TGTGCCAGCAGCTTAGCTCTGGTGGCAGGGCGGATCACTGAAGCTTTCTTT. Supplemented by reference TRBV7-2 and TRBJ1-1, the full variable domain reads GAGVSQSPSNKVTEKGKDVELRCDPISGHTALYWYRQSLGQGLEFLIYFQGNSAPDKSGLPSDRFSAERTGGSVSTLTIQRTQQEDSAVYLCASSLALVAGRITEAFFGQGTRLTVV.

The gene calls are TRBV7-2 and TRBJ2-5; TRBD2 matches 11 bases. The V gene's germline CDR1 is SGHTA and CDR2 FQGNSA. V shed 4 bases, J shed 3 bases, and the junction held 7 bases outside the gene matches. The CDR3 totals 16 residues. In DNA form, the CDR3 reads TGTGCCAGCAGCTCCAGACTAGCGGGGTCAGAAGAGACCCAGTACTTC. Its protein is CASSSRLAGSEETQYF.

The CDR3 nucleotides read TGTGCCAGCAGGGCAACTAGCGGGGGGCCCTCTGGGGCCAACGTCCTGACTTTC. This sequence encodes CASRATSGGPSGANVLTF. The chain carries TRBV2 and TRBJ2-6; 12 positions agree with TRBD2. This CDR3 is 18 amino acids long. Unmatched junction bases numbered 6, after V lost 6 bases and J lost 0 bases. The germline gives CDR1 SNHLY, CDR2 FYNNEI.

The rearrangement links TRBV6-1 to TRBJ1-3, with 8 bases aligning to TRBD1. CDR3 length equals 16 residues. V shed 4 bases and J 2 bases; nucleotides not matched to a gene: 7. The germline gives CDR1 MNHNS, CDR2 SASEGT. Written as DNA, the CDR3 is TGTGCCAGCAGTGGGACCTCGACAGGGGCTGGAAACACCATATATTTT. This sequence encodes CASSGTSTGAGNTIYF.

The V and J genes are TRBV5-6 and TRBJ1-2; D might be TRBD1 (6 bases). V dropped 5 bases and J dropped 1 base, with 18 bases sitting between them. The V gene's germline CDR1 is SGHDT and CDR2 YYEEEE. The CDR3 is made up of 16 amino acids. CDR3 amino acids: CASRTGIVGFNYGYTF. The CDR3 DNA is TGTGCCAGCAGAACAGGGATAGTCGGCTTTAACTATGGCTACACCTTC.

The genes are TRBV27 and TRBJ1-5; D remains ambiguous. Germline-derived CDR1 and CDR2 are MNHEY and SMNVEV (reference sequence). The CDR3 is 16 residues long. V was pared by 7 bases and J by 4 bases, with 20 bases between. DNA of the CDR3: TGTGCCAGCACCCACCCTCGGGGTGGTCTTAATCAGCCCCAGCATTTT. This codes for CASTHPRGGLNQPQHF.